This entry is about one T cell receptor (beta chain). The sample comes from a study of monozygotic twins with inflammatory bowel disease. CDR1 SEHNR and CDR2 FQNEAQ come from the germline V gene (reference sequence). CDR3 length: 13 amino acids. Template switching appended UMIs that held a 6-nucleotide sample barcode. TCRdb reanalyzed the 5' RACE reads and collapses them to one entry per CDR3 protein, without DNA. The sample data list some 190,000 distinct CDR3 sequences. Material for sequencing was blood. The V call is TRBV7-9, the J call TRBJ2-3. The sequence came from a human donor with ulcerative colitis or Crohn's disease, or a healthy co-twin of an affected twin (not recorded which). This CDR3 reads CASSLARTDTQYF.